This is a list of T cell receptor beta chains from one sample in a study of blood T cell repertoires in COVID-19. Profiling relied on immunoSEQ multiplex PCR, and the TCRdb table lists in-frame clones only, not all of them. The sample includes approximately 280,000 clones, less than 85% of them seen just once. The sample consisted of PBMCs or T cells enriched from blood (not recorded which). The receptor set was obtained from a woman between 45 and 60 years old who had recovered from COVID-19. CDR3s include the opening cysteine and the closing phenylalanine or tryptophan. The D gene is left open where the match is weak. Not all rows give a size; the values are once, few, many and, for expanded clones, a class.

>TRBJ1-2|.|TRBV28|13|.
CASSLSELHGYTF
TGTGCCAGCAGTTTGTCTGAGTTACATGGCTACACCTTC
>TRBJ2-2|.|TRBV11-3|15|TRBD1
CASTQRTGLTGELFF
TGTGCCAGCACCCAGCGGACAGGTCTAACCGGGGAGCTGTTTTTT
>TRBJ1-5|once|TRBV2|14|.
CASNLGRAGQPQHF
TGTGCCAGCAACCTAGGCAGGGCTGGCCAGCCCCAGCATTTT
>TRBJ2-1|.|TRBV5-1|16|TRBD2
CASSRASGGLYNEQFF
TGCGCCAGCAGCCGAGCTAGCGGGGGGTTATACAATGAGCAGTTCTTC
>TRBJ1-6|.|TRBV29-1|13|.
CSVALTRDSPLHF
TGCAGCGTTGCCCTGACTCGAGATTCACCCCTCCACTTT
>TRBJ1-2|once|TRBV19|14|.
CALKTEGANYGYTF
TGTGCCTTGAAAACGGAGGGAGCAAACTATGGCTACACCTTC
>TRBJ1-2|.|TRBV9|15|TRBD1
CASSADRGDAYGYTF
TGTGCCAGCAGTGCGGACAGGGGGGATGCCTATGGCTACACCTTC
>TRBJ2-1|.|TRBV7-9|16|TRBD1
CASSPRDRASHNEQFF
TGTGCCAGCAGCCCGCGGGACAGGGCTAGCCACAATGAGCAGTTCTTC
>TRBJ2-3|.|TRBV5-4|14|TRBD1
CASSLDTGADTQYF
TGTGCCAGCAGCTTGGACACAGGGGCGGATACGCAGTATTTT
>TRBJ2-1|.|TRBV7-9|16|TRBD1
CASSLFIGQGTNEQFF
TGTGCCAGCAGCTTGTTTATAGGACAGGGCACGAATGAGCAGTTCTTC
>TRBJ2-7|.|TRBV11-2|15|.
CASSLDRGSSYEQYF
TGTGCCAGCAGCTTAGATCGGGGAAGCTCCTACGAGCAGTACTTC
>TRBJ1-5|.|TRBV30|12|.
CAWSSPSGTQHF
TGTGCCTGGAGTAGCCCCTCAGGGACCCAGCATTTT
>TRBJ2-3|.|TRBV27|15|TRBD2
CASNLSGGATDTQYF
TGTGCCAGCAACCTTAGCGGGGGGGCAACAGATACGCAGTATTTT
>TRBJ2-1|.|TRBV5-1|17|TRBD2
CASSIRTSGGISNEQFF
TGCGCCAGCAGCATACGGACTAGCGGGGGGATAAGCAATGAGCAGTTCTTC
>TRBJ1-6|once|TRBV7-9|13|.
CASSFTGNSPLHF
TGTGCCAGCAGCTTCACCGGGAATTCACCCCTCCACTTT
>TRBJ1-3|.|TRBV6-5|15|.
CASSYSTVSGNTIYF
TGTGCCAGCAGTTATTCGACAGTTTCTGGAAACACCATATATTTT
>TRBJ1-4|.|TRBV5-5|15|TRBD1
CASSLRTGGDEKLFF
TGTGCCAGCAGCTTGCGGACAGGTGGGGATGAAAAACTGTTTTTT